The 19 T cell receptor beta chains in this list originate from one sample, sequenced in a study of T cells after yellow fever vaccination. TCRdb re-called the 5' RACE reads with MiXCR, one entry per CDR3 protein. The data show around 600,000 distinct CDR3 sequences, around 12% seen once. The sample here was PBMCs, taken on the day of the yellow fever booster vaccination. The receptor set was obtained from a man aged 25 to 40 who received the YFV17D yellow fever vaccine.

The chain links TRBV29-1 to TRBJ2-7; D is ambiguous. Trimming removed 5 bases at V and 0 bases at J, with 11 bases between. Germline V gene data show CDR1 as SQVTM and CDR2 as ANQGSEA. This CDR3 contains 13 residues. For the CDR3, the DNA is TGCAGCGTTAGACACCTACTCTCCTACGAGCAGTACTTC. Its protein product is CSVRHLLSYEQYF.

V usage is TRBV6-1 and J usage is TRBJ1-6, with D unclear. Germline loops: CDR1 MNHNS, CDR2 SASEGT. This CDR3 spans 11 amino acids. V lost 4 bases and J lost 9, with 4 bases in between. The DNA of the CDR3 is TGTGCCAGCAGTGTTCCTTCACCCCTCCACTTT. Residues: CASSVPSPLHF.

CDR3 residues: CASSLSSGLYGYTF. In DNA form, the CDR3 reads TGTGCCAGCAGTTTATCCTCCGGGCTCTATGGCTACACCTTC. The chain employs TRBV27 and TRBJ1-2; D remains ambiguous. Germline V gene data show CDR1 as MNHEY and CDR2 as SMNVEV (reference sequence). This CDR3 comprises 14 residues. V was clipped by 0 bases and J by 4 bases, with 9 bases between them.

V usage is TRBV28 and J usage is TRBJ2-2; D may be TRBD1 (5 bases). Germline-derived CDR1 and CDR2 are MDHEN and SYDVKM. The CDR3 extends over 15 amino acids. V was pared by 7 bases and J by 6 bases, with 18 bases between. The CDR3 coding sequence is TGTGCCAGCAACCCAGGACAAAGAAGGTCCGGGGAGCTGTTTTTT. This gives the protein CASNPGQRRSGELFF.

The chain employs TRBV20-1 and TRBJ2-3, with 12 bases identical to TRBD2. The CDR3 covers 15 residues. Germline V gives CDR1 DFQATT, CDR2 SNEGSKA (reference sequence). V dropped 5 bases and J dropped 4; count of bases not matched to a gene: 7. This CDR3 reads CSAATSGRSSDTQYF. DNA for the CDR3: TGCAGTGCTGCGACTAGCGGGAGATCATCAGATACGCAGTATTTT.

The rearrangement joins TRBV1 to TRBJ2-7; the table's D gene call, TRBD2, was not cross checked with the DNA. TRBV1 is recorded as a pseudogene. The CDR3 contains 14 residues. The CDR3: CTRDTSGRSYEQYF. CDR3 DNA sequence: TGCACCAGGGACACTAGCGGGAGATCCTACGAGCAGTACTTC.

In this sample, this clonotype turned up a few times. The rearrangement links TRBV7-2 to TRBJ2-7; D remains ambiguous. Germline V gene data show CDR1 as SGHTA and CDR2 as FQGNSA. V was cut by 2 bases and J by 3 bases, with 11 bases left in between. There are 14 residues in the CDR3. The CDR3 coding sequence is TGTGCCAGCAGCTTAAGTAGTGCCAACTACGAGCAGTACTTC. Protein sequence: CASSLSSANYEQYF.

This clonotype occurred a few times. The rearrangement links TRBV6-1 to TRBJ1-2; D may be TRBD1 (5 bases). Germline-derived CDR1 and CDR2 are MNHNS and SASEGT. Deletions cut 3 bases from V and 4 bases from J, with 9 bases between. The CDR3 sequence is 13 residues long. In DNA form, the CDR3 reads TGTGCCAGCAGTGACGGACAAGTCTATGGCTACACCTTC. Encoded protein: CASSDGQVYGYTF.

This clonotype was detected a few times. The V and J genes are TRBV21-1 and TRBJ2-7. TRBV21-1 represents a pseudogene. The CDR3 is 13 residues long. The CDR3 spells CASNMNLSYEQYF. The CDR3 region has the DNA TGTGCCAGCAATATGAACCTCTCCTACGAGCAGTACTTC.

This clonotype was detected only a few times. The chain carries TRBV7-2 and TRBJ2-3; 11 nucleotides align to TRBD1. From germline, CDR1 is SGHTA and CDR2 FQGNSA. The CDR3 runs to 15 residues. V was pared by 4 bases and J by 8 bases, with 8 bases of the junction left unmatched. The CDR3 region is CASSSRTGGAGTQYF. CDR3 bases: TGTGCCAGCAGCTCCCGGACAGGGGGCGCGGGTACGCAGTATTTT.

This clonotype has just a few counts. The genes are TRBV4-3 and TRBJ1-4, with TRBD1 as a possible D gene (5 bases). Germline CDR1 is LGHNA and CDR2 is YSLEER. The CDR3 has 14 residues. Trimming removed 8 bases from V and 8 bases from J, with 18 bases in between. DNA for the CDR3: TGCGCCAGCGGTCGGGGGGGGTCCCCAGAAAAACTGTTTTTT. Encoded protein: CASGRGGSPEKLFF.

The V and J genes are TRBV6-5 and TRBJ2-7; possible D gene TRBD1, 5 bases. The CDR3 contains 16 residues. Per germline, CDR1 MNHEY and CDR2 SVGAGI. Trimming cost V 6 bases and J 3 bases, with 21 bases left between them. Written as DNA, the CDR3 is TGTGCCAGCAGGTTAGCCGTTGACAGTGTGGGCTACGAGCAGTACTTC. Translation: CASRLAVDSVGYEQYF.

This clonotype occurred a few times. The genes are TRBV29-1 and TRBJ2-5, with D unclear. The germline gives CDR1 SQVTM, CDR2 ANQGSEA. Between the trimmed V and J ends, which lost 8 bases and 5 bases, there was a span of 12 bases. This CDR3 has 11 residues. CDR3: CSTLDFETQYF. For the CDR3, the DNA is TGCAGCACCTTAGACTTTGAGACCCAGTACTTC.

This clonotype was seen more than once but under ten times. The chain recombines TRBV5-5 with TRBJ2-1; tentatively, D is TRBD1 (5 bases). Per the germline V gene, CDR1 is SGHKS and CDR2 is YYEKEE (reference sequence). Trimming removed 1 base from V and 0 bases from J, with 11 bases in between. The CDR3 has 16 amino acids. The CDR3 sequence is CASSLWGGSSYNEQFF. Here the CDR3 DNA reads TGTGCCAGCAGCTTGTGGGGCGGTAGCTCCTACAATGAGCAGTTCTTC.

This clonotype turned up a few times. The rearrangement joins TRBV25-1 to TRBJ2-7; maybe TRBD2 (6 bases). The CDR3 sequence is 13 residues long. The V end lost 5 bases, the J end lost 6 bases, and 14 bases lay between the germline ends. Germline values: CDR1 MGHDK, CDR2 SYGVNS. The CDR3 spells CASSLGTASEQYF. The CDR3 nucleotides read TGTGCCAGCAGTCTCGGGACTGCTAGCGAGCAGTACTTC.

Only a few counts were recorded for this clonotype. The rearrangement links TRBV28 to TRBJ2-7; TRBD2 agrees at 10 bases. The CDR3 is 18 residues long. Germline lookup yields CDR1 MDHEN and CDR2 SYDVKM. J gave up 2 bases and V 1 base, and 11 bases lay outside the gene matches. The CDR3: CASSLSDREGLATYEQYF. DNA for the CDR3: TGTGCCAGCAGTTTATCCGACAGGGAGGGACTAGCGACCTACGAGCAGTACTTC.

In this sample, this clonotype turned up a few times. The chain recombines TRBV24-1 with TRBJ2-2; 8 positions match TRBD2. Germline CDR1 and CDR2: KGHDR and SFDVKD. The V and J ends lost 3 bases and 5 bases, in that order; junction bases with no gene match: 7. The CDR3 contains 16 residues. CDR3: CATSDTVAGTTGELFF. The CDR3 bases are TGTGCCACCAGTGATACCGTAGCGGGAACTACCGGGGAGCTGTTTTTT.

The chain combines TRBV6-2 or TRBV6-3 with TRBJ2-6, with D maybe TRBD1 (5 bases). The germline V gene encodes CDR1 MNHEY and CDR2 SVGEGT. V shed 2 bases and J shed 2 bases, with 7 bases lying between them. The CDR3 is 15 residues long. The CDR3 protein is CASSYVRAGANVLTF. The CDR3 coding sequence is TGTGCCAGCAGTTACGTCAGGGCTGGGGCCAACGTCCTGACTTTC.

This clonotype was seen only a few times. J is TRBJ1-5 and V is TRBV6-1; maybe TRBD1 (5 bases). Germline CDR1 MNHNS, CDR2 SASEGT. Between the trimmed V and J ends, which lost 5 bases and 7 bases, there was a span of 18 bases. The CDR3 loop spans 15 amino acids. The CDR3 nucleotides are TGTGCCAGCAGTCGGGACCCCTACATGGACCAGCCCCAGCATTTT. Translated: CASSRDPYMDQPQHF.